The rows below give T cell receptor beta chains drawn from one sample of a study of T cell repertoires in cytomegalovirus infection. TCRdb used MiXCR to reprocess the reads, holding one entry per CDR3 protein. The table records 400,000 or so distinct CDR3 sequences, roughly 18% of them present only once. The sequenced material came from PBMCs. The receptors stem from a human donor in good health (CMV status not recorded). Some clones in this sample may be carry-over from other donors' samples. The CDR3 runs from the conserved cysteine through the conserved F or W. The D gene is left open where the match is weak. A row's size may be missing; if present it is once, few, many or a size class.

CDR3nt,CDR3aa,d_gene,abundance,j_gene,v_gene
TGCGCCAGCAGCCATTTACCGGGACCGCAAGAGACCCAGTACTTC,CASSHLPGPQETQYF,NA,few,TRBJ2-5,TRBV4-3
TGCGCCAGCAGCTCCCCCCAACAGAGGGAGTATTTT,CASSSPQQREYF,NA,NA,TRBJ2-3,TRBV5-1
TGTGCCAGCAGTTTCACTAGGGTACGCGAGCAGTACTTC,CASSFTRVREQYF,NA,NA,TRBJ2-7,TRBV28
TGTGCCAGCAGCTCACAGCCCTCTGGAAACACCATATATTTT,CASSSQPSGNTIYF,NA,few,TRBJ1-3,TRBV7-2
TGCGCCAGCAGCTTGTATAAGAATTCACCCCTCCACTTT,CASSLYKNSPLHF,NA,many,TRBJ1-6,TRBV5-1
TGTGCCAGCAGCTTAGATCTAGCGGATTTCACCGGGGAGCTGTTTTTT,CASSLDLADFTGELFF,TRBD2,many,TRBJ2-2,TRBV7-2
TGCAGTGCCGCCTCAGGCGGGAGAAGCTACGAGCAGTACTTC,CSAASGGRSYEQYF,TRBD2,NA,TRBJ2-7,TRBV20-1
TGTGCCAGCAGCTTAGACGCAGCTACCACCTATGGCTACACCTTC,CASSLDAATTYGYTF,NA,many,TRBJ1-2,TRBV7-2
TGTGCCAGCAGGTCGAACCCCGGGACAGGAAATGAAAAACTGTTTTTT,CASRSNPGTGNEKLFF,TRBD1,few,TRBJ1-4,TRBV12-3/TRBV12-4
TGTGCCAGCAGCTTAGATGGGACAGGTCTATACGAGCAGTACTTC,CASSLDGTGLYEQYF,TRBD1,NA,TRBJ2-7,TRBV7-2
TGCAGTGCTAGCACTCTTAAGACAGAGAACACTGAAGCTTTCTTT,CSASTLKTENTEAFF,NA,few,TRBJ1-1,TRBV20-1
TGTGCCAGCAGCAACAGGCCCCAAGAGACCCAGTACTTC,CASSNRPQETQYF,NA,many,TRBJ2-5,TRBV7-2
TGTGCCAGCAGTTACTTCCGGGACAGGGGAAATGAGCAGTTCTTC,CASSYFRDRGNEQFF,TRBD1,many,TRBJ2-1,TRBV6-2/TRBV6-3
TGTGCCACCAGTGACCCCGGGAGGAACTATGGCTACACCTTC,CATSDPGRNYGYTF,NA,few,TRBJ1-2,TRBV24-1
TGTGCCAGCAGTCCCCCGGGACTAGTAAAGGTTTACGAGCAGTACTTC,CASSPPGLVKVYEQYF,TRBD2,many,TRBJ2-7,TRBV28
TGTGCCAGCAGTGAAAGGACTAGCGGTAACTCCTACGAGCAGTACTTC,CASSERTSGNSYEQYF,TRBD2,NA,TRBJ2-7,TRBV2
TGCGCCAGCAGCTTAAGGGACAGGGGAGAAAAACTGTTTTTT,CASSLRDRGEKLFF,TRBD1,many,TRBJ1-4,TRBV5-1
TGTGCCAGCAGCTTAGCGCACGCGTCCTTCGAGCAGTACTTC,CASSLAHASFEQYF,NA,NA,TRBJ2-7,TRBV7-2
TGTGCCAGCAGTTACATGTCGGGAGGGGGGTACGAGCAGTACTTC,CASSYMSGGGYEQYF,TRBD2,NA,TRBJ2-7,TRBV6-8
TGTGCCAGCAGCGGTGGAGCGAACACTGAAGCTTTCTTT,CASSGGANTEAFF,NA,many,TRBJ1-1,TRBV7-2
TGTGCCAGCAGCGTATTCGGACAGCCCAACTACGAGCAGTACTTC,CASSVFGQPNYEQYF,NA,NA,TRBJ2-7,TRBV5-4
TGTGCCAGCAGCCAACCTACTAGCGGGCGGTACGAGCAGTACTTC,CASSQPTSGRYEQYF,TRBD2,few,TRBJ2-7,TRBV7-2
TGTGCCAGACTGACTAGCTCCACCTACGAGCAGTACTTC,CARLTSSTYEQYF,TRBD2,NA,TRBJ2-7,TRBV6-4
TGTGCCAGCACGACAGGGTTTGGGTATGGCTACACCTTC,CASTTGFGYGYTF,TRBD1,many,TRBJ1-2,TRBV25-1
TGCAGTGCTAGGGCGACAGGGACCGGCGGGGAGCTGTTTTTT,CSARATGTGGELFF,TRBD1,few,TRBJ2-2,TRBV20-1
TGTGCCAGCTCATTGGGACAGGGGTTAGGCGGGACCGGGGAGCTGTTTTTT,CASSLGQGLGGTGELFF,TRBD1,many,TRBJ2-2,TRBV6-1
TGTGCCAGCCCCAGCTGGTCCCGGACAGCCAACACTGAAGCTTTCTTT,CASPSWSRTANTEAFF,NA,NA,TRBJ1-1,TRBV2
TGTGCCAGCAGACTAAGCTGGACAGAGTCTAGCACAGATACGCAGTATTTT,CASRLSWTESSTDTQYF,NA,NA,TRBJ2-3,TRBV28
TGTGCCACCAGTGATTCCGGGACAGGGATGAACACTGAAGCTTTCTTT,CATSDSGTGMNTEAFF,TRBD1,NA,TRBJ1-1,TRBV24-1
TGTGCCAGCAGCTCGGGACACGGAGGGGAAGCTTTCTTT,CASSSGHGGEAFF,NA,NA,TRBJ1-1,TRBV7-9
TGTGCCAGCAGCTTAGCTGGTCAGGGGCCAGGGGAAAAACTGTTTTTT,CASSLAGQGPGEKLFF,NA,many,TRBJ1-4,TRBV7-8
TGTGCCAGCCGGCGGTCCGTGGCGGAAGATACGCAGTATTTT,CASRRSVAEDTQYF,NA,NA,TRBJ2-3,TRBV6-2/TRBV6-3
TGTGCCAGTAGTATAGAGGGAATGGGAACGAACCCAGAGCAGTTCTTC,CASSIEGMGTNPEQFF,NA,many,TRBJ2-1,TRBV19
TGTGCCACCCGGAATGGACGGCTGAACACTGAAGCTTTCTTT,CATRNGRLNTEAFF,NA,NA,TRBJ1-1,TRBV6-6
TGTGCTAGTGGTTTGGTATTAGGGGTATCAAATGAGCAGTTCTTC,CASGLVLGVSNEQFF,NA,NA,TRBJ2-1,TRBV12-5
TGTGCCAGCAGCCTGGACTACACCGGGGAGCTGTTTTTT,CASSLDYTGELFF,NA,many,TRBJ2-2,TRBV7-8
TGCAGTGCTAGGACTAGCGGGAAAACCTACGAGCAGTACTTC,CSARTSGKTYEQYF,TRBD2,few,TRBJ2-7,TRBV20-1
TGTGCCAGCAGCCCAACCAGGAGGACTAATGAGCAGTTCTTC,CASSPTRRTNEQFF,NA,NA,TRBJ2-1,TRBV9
TGTGCCAGCAGTTTAGTGGCTGTGGCTAGCCGGGCCCTAAGGGACGAGCAGTACTTC,CASSLVAVASRALRDEQYF,NA,NA,TRBJ2-7,TRBV12-3/TRBV12-4
TGTGCCAGCAGCTTAGTTCGGAGGACAATAGGGAACACCGGGGAGCTGTTTTTT,CASSLVRRTIGNTGELFF,NA,NA,TRBJ2-2,TRBV11-2
TGCAGTGCGGAGGCAGGGCTGAGCTCCTATAATTCACCCCTCCACTTT,CSAEAGLSSYNSPLHF,NA,NA,TRBJ1-6,TRBV20-1
TGTGCCAGCAGTTTTCTTGGGGACGAGCAGTACTTC,CASSFLGDEQYF,NA,many,TRBJ2-7,TRBV28
TGTGCCAGCCAGGTGAACACTGAAGCTTTCTTT,CASQVNTEAFF,NA,many,TRBJ1-1,TRBV12-3/TRBV12-4
TGTGCCAGCAGCCCCGGGGGTATGGTCTATGGCTACACCTTC,CASSPGGMVYGYTF,NA,few,TRBJ1-2,TRBV7-2
TGTGCCAGCAGCTTGGCCGTAGGCAGGGGCTACTCTGGGGCCAACGTCCTGACTTTC,CASSLAVGRGYSGANVLTF,NA,few,TRBJ2-6,TRBV5-5
TGTGCCAGCAGCTTAGCTCCCAAGGCAGGGGGCAAGACCCGAGCGGAGACCCAGTACTTC,CASSLAPKAGGKTRAETQYF,TRBD1,many,TRBJ2-5,TRBV7-2
TGCAGTGCTAGCAGATACAGGGTCTTTGGCACCGGGGAGCTGTTTTTT,CSASRYRVFGTGELFF,NA,NA,TRBJ2-2,TRBV20-1
TGTGCCAGCAGGGGGACAGGCGCCGAAGAGACCCAGTACTTC,CASRGTGAEETQYF,TRBD1,few,TRBJ2-5,TRBV2
TGTGCCAGCAGCTGGGGACAGGCCACGAACACCGGGGAGCTGTTTTTT,CASSWGQATNTGELFF,TRBD1,NA,TRBJ2-2,TRBV5-3
TGTGCCAGCAGTTACCTCGGACTTCTCGGCTACAACAATGAGCAGTTCTTC,CASSYLGLLGYNNEQFF,NA,many,TRBJ2-1,TRBV6-2/TRBV6-3
TGCAGTGCTAGTACCCAGGGGACGGACTCTACGAAGCAGTACTTC,CSASTQGTDSTKQYF,NA,NA,TRBJ2-7,TRBV20-1
TGTGCCAGCAGCTTAAGGACACCATCCGCCGATGAGCAGTTCTTC,CASSLRTPSADEQFF,NA,few,TRBJ2-1,TRBV7-2
TGTGCCACCAGCAGAGATCTGGCTAGGGGGAATCAGCCCCAGCATTTT,CATSRDLARGNQPQHF,NA,few,TRBJ1-5,TRBV15
TGTGCCAGCAGCTTTGGGGAGCGTGAGACCCAGTACTTC,CASSFGERETQYF,NA,many,TRBJ2-5,TRBV7-2
TGCGCCAGCAGCCGTGGGGGGGCAAATAATGAGCAGTTCTTC,CASSRGGANNEQFF,NA,many,TRBJ2-1,TRBV4-1
TGTGCCAGCAGCCGGACTAGCGGGGGACCGAATGAGCAGTTCTTC,CASSRTSGGPNEQFF,TRBD2,NA,TRBJ2-1,TRBV14